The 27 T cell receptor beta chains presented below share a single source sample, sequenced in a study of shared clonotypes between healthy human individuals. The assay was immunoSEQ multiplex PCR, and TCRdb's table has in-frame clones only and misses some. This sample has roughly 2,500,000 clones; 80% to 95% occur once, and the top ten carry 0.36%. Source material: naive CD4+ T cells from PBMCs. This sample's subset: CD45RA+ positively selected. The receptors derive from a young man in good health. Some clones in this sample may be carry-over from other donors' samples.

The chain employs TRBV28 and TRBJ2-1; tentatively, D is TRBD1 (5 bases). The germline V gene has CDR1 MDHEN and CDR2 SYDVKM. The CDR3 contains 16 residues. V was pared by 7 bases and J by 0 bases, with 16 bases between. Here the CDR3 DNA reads TGTGCCAGCACCGTCGCGACAGTTAACTCCTACAATGAGCAGTTCTTC. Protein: CASTVATVNSYNEQFF.

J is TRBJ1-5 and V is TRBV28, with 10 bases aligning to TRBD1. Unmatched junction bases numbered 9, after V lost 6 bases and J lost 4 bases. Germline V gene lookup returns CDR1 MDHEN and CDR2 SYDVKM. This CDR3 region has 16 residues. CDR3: CASRGPGTGANQPQHF. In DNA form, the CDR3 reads TGTGCCAGCAGGGGGCCCGGGACAGGGGCGAATCAGCCCCAGCATTTT.

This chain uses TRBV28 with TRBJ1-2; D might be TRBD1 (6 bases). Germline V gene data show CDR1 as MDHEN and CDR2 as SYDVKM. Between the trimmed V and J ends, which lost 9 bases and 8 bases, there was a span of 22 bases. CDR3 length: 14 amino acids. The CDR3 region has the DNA TGTGCCAGTAGTGGACAGCTCCCGGCGGGAGGCTACACCTTC. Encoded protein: CASSGQLPAGGYTF.

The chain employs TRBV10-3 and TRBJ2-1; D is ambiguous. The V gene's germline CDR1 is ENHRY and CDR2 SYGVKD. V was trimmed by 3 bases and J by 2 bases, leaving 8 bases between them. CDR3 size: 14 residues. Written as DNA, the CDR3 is TGTGCCATCAGTGAACAGCGAACCTACAATGAGCAGTTCTTC. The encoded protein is CAISEQRTYNEQFF.

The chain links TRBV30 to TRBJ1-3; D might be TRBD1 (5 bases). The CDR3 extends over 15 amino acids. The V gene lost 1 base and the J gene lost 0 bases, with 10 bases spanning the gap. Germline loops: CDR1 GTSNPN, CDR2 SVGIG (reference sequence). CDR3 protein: CAWSAGTGSGNTIYF. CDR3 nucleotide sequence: TGTGCCTGGAGTGCCGGTACAGGCTCTGGAAACACCATATATTTT.

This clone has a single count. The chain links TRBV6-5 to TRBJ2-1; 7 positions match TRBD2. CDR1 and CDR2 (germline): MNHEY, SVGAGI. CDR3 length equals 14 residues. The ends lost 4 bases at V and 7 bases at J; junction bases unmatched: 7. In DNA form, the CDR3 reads TGTGCCAGCAGTTTCGGGCGGGAGATTAATGAGCAGTTCTTC. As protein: CASSFGREINEQFF.

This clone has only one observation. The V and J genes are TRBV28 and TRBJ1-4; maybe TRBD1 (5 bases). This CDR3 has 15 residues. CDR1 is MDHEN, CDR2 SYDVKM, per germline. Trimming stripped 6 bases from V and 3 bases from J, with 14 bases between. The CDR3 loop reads CASSSPGRSNEKLFF. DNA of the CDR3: TGTGCCAGCAGCTCACCGGGACGGTCTAATGAAAAACTGTTTTTT.

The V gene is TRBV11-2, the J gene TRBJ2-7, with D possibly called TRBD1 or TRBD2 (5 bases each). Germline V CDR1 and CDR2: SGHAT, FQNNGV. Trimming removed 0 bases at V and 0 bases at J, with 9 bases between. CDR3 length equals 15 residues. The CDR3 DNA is TGTGCCAGCAGCTTAGACGGGACGGGCTCCTACGAGCAGTACTTC. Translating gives CASSLDGTGSYEQYF.

The CDR3 protein is CASSLGRRVNYGYTF. CDR3 sequence (DNA): TGCGCCAGCAGCTTGGGCCGGAGGGTTAACTATGGCTACACCTTC. V is TRBV5-1 and J is TRBJ1-2; D is undetermined. Germline V gene lookup returns CDR1 SGHRS and CDR2 YFSETQ. The V gene lost 0 bases and the J gene lost 1 base, with 10 bases spanning the gap. The CDR3 consists of 15 residues.

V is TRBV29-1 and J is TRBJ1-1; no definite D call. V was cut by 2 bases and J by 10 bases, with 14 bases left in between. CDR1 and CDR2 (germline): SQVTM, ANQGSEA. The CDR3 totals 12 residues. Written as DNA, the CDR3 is TGCAGCGTTGAATTGGGAAGGGAGCTAGCTTTCTTT. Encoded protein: CSVELGRELAFF. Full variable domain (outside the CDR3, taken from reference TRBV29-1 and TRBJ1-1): SAVISQKPSRDICQRGTSLTIQCQVDSQVTMMFWYRQQPGQSLTLIATANQGSEATYESGFVIDKFPISRPNLTFSTLTVSNMSPEDSSIYLCSVELGRELAFFGQGTRLTVV.

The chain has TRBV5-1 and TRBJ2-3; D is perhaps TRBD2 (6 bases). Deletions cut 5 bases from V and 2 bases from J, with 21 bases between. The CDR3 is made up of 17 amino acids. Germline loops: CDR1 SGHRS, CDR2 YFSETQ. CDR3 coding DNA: TGCGCCAGCAGTGAGGGTGCGTCGGGGGACCACACAGATACGCAGTATTTT. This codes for CASSEGASGDHTDTQYF.

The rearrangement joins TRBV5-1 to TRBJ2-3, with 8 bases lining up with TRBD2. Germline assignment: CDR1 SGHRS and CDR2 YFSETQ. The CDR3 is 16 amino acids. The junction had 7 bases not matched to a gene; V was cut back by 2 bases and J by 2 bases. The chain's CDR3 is CASSFLAGPDTDTQYF. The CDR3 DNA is TGCGCCAGCAGCTTTTTAGCGGGGCCCGACACAGATACGCAGTATTTT.

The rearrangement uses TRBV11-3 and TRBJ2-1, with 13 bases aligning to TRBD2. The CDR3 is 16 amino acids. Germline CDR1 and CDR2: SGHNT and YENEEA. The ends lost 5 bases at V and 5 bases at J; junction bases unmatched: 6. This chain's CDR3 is CASSDPGLAGNNEQFF. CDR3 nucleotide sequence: TGTGCCAGCAGCGATCCGGGACTAGCGGGGAACAATGAGCAGTTCTTC.

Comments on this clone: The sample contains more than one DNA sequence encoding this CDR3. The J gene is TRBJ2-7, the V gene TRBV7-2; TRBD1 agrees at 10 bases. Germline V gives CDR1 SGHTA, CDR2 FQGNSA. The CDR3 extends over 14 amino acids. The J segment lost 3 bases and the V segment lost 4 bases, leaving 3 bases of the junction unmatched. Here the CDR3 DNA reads TGTGCCAGCAGCTCCCGGGACAGGGGCTACGAGCAGTACTTC. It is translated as CASSSRDRGYEQYF.

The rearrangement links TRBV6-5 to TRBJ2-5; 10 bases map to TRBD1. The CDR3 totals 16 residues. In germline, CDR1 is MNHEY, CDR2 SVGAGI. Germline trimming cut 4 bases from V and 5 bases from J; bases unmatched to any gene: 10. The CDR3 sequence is CASSSRGQGRPETQYF. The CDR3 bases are TGTGCCAGCAGTTCTAGGGGACAGGGGCGGCCGGAGACCCAGTACTTC.

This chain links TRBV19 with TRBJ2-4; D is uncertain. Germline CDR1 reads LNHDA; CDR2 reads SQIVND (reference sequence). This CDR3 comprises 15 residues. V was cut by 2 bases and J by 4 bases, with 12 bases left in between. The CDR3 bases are TGTGCCAGTAGTATATCAGCAGGATTTAAAAACATTCAGTACTTC. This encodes CASSISAGFKNIQYF.

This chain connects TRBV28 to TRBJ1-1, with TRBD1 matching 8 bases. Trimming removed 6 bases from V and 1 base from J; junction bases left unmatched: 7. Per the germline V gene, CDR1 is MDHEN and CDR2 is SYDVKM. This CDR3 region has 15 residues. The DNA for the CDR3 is TGTGCCAGCAGCCTTTGGACAGGGCCGAACACTGAAGCTTTCTTT. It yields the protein CASSLWTGPNTEAFF.

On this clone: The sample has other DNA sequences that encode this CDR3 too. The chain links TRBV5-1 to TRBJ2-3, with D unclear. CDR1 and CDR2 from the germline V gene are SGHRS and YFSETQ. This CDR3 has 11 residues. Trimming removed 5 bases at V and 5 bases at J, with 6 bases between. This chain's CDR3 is CASSLKDTQYF. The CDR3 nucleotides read TGCGCCAGCAGTCTTAAAGATACGCAGTATTTT.

CDR3 protein: CASSTPGTDTQYF. The DNA for the CDR3 is TGTGCCAGCAGCACCCCGGGGACAGATACGCAGTATTTT. This chain uses TRBV6-1 with TRBJ2-3, with D possibly matching TRBD2 (5 bases). The germline V gene has CDR1 MNHNS and CDR2 SASEGT. V lost 6 bases and J lost 3, with 10 bases in between. The CDR3 covers 13 residues.

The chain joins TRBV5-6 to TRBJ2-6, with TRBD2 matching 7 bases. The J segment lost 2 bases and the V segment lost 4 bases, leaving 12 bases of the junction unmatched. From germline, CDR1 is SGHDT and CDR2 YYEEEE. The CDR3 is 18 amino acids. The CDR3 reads CASSRPTSSIAGANVLTF. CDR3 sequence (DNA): TGTGCCAGCAGCCGCCCGACTAGCAGTATCGCTGGGGCCAACGTCCTGACTTTC.

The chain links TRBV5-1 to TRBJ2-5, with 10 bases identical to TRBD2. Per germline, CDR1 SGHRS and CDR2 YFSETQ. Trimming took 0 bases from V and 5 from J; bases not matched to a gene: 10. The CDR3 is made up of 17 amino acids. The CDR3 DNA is TGCGCCAGCAGCTTGGCCCTTCTAGCGGGGGCGGGGGAGACCCAGTACTTC. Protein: CASSLALLAGAGETQYF.

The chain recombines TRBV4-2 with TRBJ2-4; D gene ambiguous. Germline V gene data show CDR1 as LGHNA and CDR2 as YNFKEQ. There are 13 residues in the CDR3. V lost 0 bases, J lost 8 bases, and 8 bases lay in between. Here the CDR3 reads CASSQDPRYIQYF. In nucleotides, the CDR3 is TGTGCCAGCAGCCAAGATCCAAGGTACATTCAGTACTTC.

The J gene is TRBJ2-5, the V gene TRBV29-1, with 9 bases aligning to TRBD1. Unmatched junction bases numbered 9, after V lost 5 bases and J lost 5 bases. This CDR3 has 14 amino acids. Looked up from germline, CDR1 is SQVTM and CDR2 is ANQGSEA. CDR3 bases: TGCAGCGTTATAAAGGGACAGGGATGGGAGACCCAGTACTTC. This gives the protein CSVIKGQGWETQYF. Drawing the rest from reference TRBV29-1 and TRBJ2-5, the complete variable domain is SAVISQKPSRDICQRGTSLTIQCQVDSQVTMMFWYRQQPGQSLTLIATANQGSEATYESGFVIDKFPISRPNLTFSTLTVSNMSPEDSSIYLCSVIKGQGWETQYFGPGTRLLVL.

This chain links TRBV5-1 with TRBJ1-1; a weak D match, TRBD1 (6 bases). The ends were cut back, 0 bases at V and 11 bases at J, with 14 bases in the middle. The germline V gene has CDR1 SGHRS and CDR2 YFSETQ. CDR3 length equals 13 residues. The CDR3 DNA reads TGCGCCAGCAGCTTGGTTCCAGGGGTTCAGGCTTTCTTT. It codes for CASSLVPGVQAFF.

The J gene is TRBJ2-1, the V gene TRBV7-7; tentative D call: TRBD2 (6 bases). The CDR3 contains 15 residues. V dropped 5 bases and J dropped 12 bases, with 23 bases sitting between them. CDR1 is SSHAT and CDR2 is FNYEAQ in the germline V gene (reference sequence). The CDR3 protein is CASSARLMREGVQFF. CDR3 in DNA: TGTGCCAGCAGCGCTAGGCTAATGCGGGAAGGGGTGCAGTTCTTC.

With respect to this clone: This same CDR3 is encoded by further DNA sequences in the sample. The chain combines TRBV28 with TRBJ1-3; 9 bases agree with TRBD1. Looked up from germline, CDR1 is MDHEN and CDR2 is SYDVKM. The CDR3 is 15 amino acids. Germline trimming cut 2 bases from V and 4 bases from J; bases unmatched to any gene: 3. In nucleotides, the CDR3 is TGTGCCAGCAGTTTAGGGACAGGGTCGGGAAACACCATATATTTT. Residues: CASSLGTGSGNTIYF.

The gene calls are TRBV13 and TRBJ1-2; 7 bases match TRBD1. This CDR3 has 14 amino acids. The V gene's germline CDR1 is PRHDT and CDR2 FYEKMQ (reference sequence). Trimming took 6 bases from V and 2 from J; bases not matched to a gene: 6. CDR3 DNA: TGTGCCAGCAGGCGTCAGGGGGGAAACTATGGCTACACCTTC. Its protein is CASRRQGGNYGYTF. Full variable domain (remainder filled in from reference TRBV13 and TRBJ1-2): AAGVIQSPRHLIKEKRETATLKCYPIPRHDTVYWYQQGPGQDPQFLISFYEKMQSDKGSIPDRFSAQQFSDYHSELNMSSLELGDSALYFCASRRQGGNYGYTFGSGTRLTVV.